Presented here are 18 T cell receptor beta chains from one specimen sequenced in a study of T cell responses to AZD1222 COVID-19 vaccine. Only in-frame clones appear in the TCRdb table, and some are missing; sequencing was by immunoSEQ multiplex PCR. There are 200,000 to 250,000 clones in the sample; about 93% occur only once, and 1% lies in the top ten. Specimen: peripheral blood, collected on day 0 of MenACWY control vaccination. These receptors were taken from an adult in good health.

CDR3 DNA: TGTGCCAGCAGCACGGGGACAGAAGCTTTCTTT. This codes for CASSTGTEAFF. The V call is TRBV11-2, the J call TRBJ1-1, with D possibly matching TRBD1 (6 bases). The V end lost 5 bases, the J end lost 8 bases, and 9 bases lay between the germline ends. CDR1 and CDR2 (germline): SGHAT, FQNNGV. The CDR3 is 11 amino acids.

The chain carries TRBV11-2 and TRBJ1-6; weak D call: TRBD1 (6 bases). There are 14 residues in the CDR3. Germline-derived CDR1 and CDR2 are SGHAT and FQNNGV. V lost 6 bases to trimming and J lost 5 bases, with 11 bases between them. This CDR3 reads CASSFGGNNSPLHF. CDR3 nucleotides: TGTGCCAGCAGTTTCGGGGGCAATAATTCACCCCTCCACTTT.

The sample holds a few counts of this clone. This sequence joins TRBV9 and TRBJ2-7; 9 nucleotides agree with TRBD1. J lost 1 base, V lost 8 bases, and 19 bases had no gene match. Germline values: CDR1 SGDLS, CDR2 YYNGEE. CDR3 length: 18 residues. The CDR3 DNA is TGTGCCAGAACCTCTGGGGGACAGGGAGCCTCGGAGTCCTACGAGCAGTACTTC. As protein: CARTSGGQGASESYEQYF.

V is TRBV19 and J is TRBJ1-4, with D unclear. The ends were cut back, 3 bases at V and 4 bases at J, with 9 bases in the middle. CDR1 and CDR2 (germline): LNHDA, SQIVND (reference sequence). The CDR3 loop spans 14 amino acids. Here the CDR3 DNA reads TGTGCCAGTAGTATCGGTGCTTATAATGAAAAACTGTTTTTT. Translating it yields CASSIGAYNEKLFF.

CDR3 region: CASSSRTGTGNTIYF. CDR3 nucleotide sequence: TGTGCCAGCAGCTCTCGGACAGGGACTGGAAACACCATATATTTT. J is TRBJ1-3 and V is TRBV11-2; 8 nucleotides agree with TRBD1. The CDR3 is 15 residues long. V shed 4 bases and J 2 bases; nucleotides not matched to a gene: 4. CDR1 and CDR2 (germline): SGHAT, FQNNGV.

The chain employs TRBV6-2 or TRBV6-3 and TRBJ2-7; perhaps TRBD1 as D (6 bases). Trimming left V 5 bases short and J 12 bases short, with 20 bases between. The CDR3 extends over 13 amino acids. From germline, CDR1 is MNHEY and CDR2 SVGEGT. CDR3 DNA sequence: TGTGCCAGCAGTAAGACCGGGCAGACAGGTCGGTACTTC. It codes for CASSKTGQTGRYF.

This rearrangement joins TRBV7-8 to TRBJ1-4; D remains ambiguous. V shed 5 bases and J shed 3 bases, with 13 bases lying between them. Germline CDR1 SGHVS, CDR2 FQNEAQ. The CDR3 consists of 15 residues. The CDR3 sequence: CASSVYAAPNEKLFF. DNA of the CDR3: TGTGCCAGCAGCGTCTATGCAGCCCCTAATGAAAAACTGTTTTTT. Full variable domain (rest looked up from reference TRBV7-8 and TRBJ1-4): GAGVSQSPRYKVAKRGQDVALRCDPISGHVSLFWYQQALGQGPEFLTYFQNEAQLDKSGLPSDRFFAERPEGSVSTLKIQRTQQEDSAVYLCASSVYAAPNEKLFFGSGTQLSVL.

The V call is TRBV7-9, the J call TRBJ1-6; a weak D match, TRBD1 (6 bases). This CDR3 comprises 13 residues. The germline gives CDR1 SEHNR, CDR2 FQNEAQ (reference sequence). The CDR3 DNA reads as TGTGCGATTTGGGACATTGGTAATTCACCCCTCCACTTT. This sequence encodes CAIWDIGNSPLHF.

This rearrangement joins TRBV28 to TRBJ1-6, with 8 bases aligning to TRBD1. CDR3 size: 15 residues. Germline CDR1 and CDR2: MDHEN and SYDVKM. J was trimmed by 8 bases and V by 5 bases; bases with no gene match: 8. As DNA, the CDR3 is TGTGCCAGCAGTCCGCGGACAGGGAGGCATTCACCCCTCCACTTT. Translated, it gives CASSPRTGRHSPLHF.

The chain joins TRBV3-1 (or the pseudogene TRBV3-2) to TRBJ2-5; D could derive from TRBD1 or TRBD2 (5 bases each). Trimming took off 0 bases at V and 9 bases at J, with 11 bases between the two ends. The length of the CDR3 is 13 residues. Germline V lookup: CDR1 LGHDT, CDR2 YNNKEL (reference sequence). The CDR3 coding sequence is TGTGCCAGCAGCCAAGATAGGCGAGGGGCCCAGTACTTC. Residues: CASSQDRRGAQYF.

The V gene is TRBV7-2, the J gene TRBJ2-7; maybe TRBD2 (5 bases). V was trimmed by 2 bases and J by 7 bases, leaving 15 bases between them. Germline CDR1 SGHTA, CDR2 FQGNSA. The length of the CDR3 is 14 residues. As DNA, the CDR3 is TGTGCCAGCAGCTTAAGCCCCACGCGGACTGAGCAGTACTTC. Protein: CASSLSPTRTEQYF.

The chain combines TRBV5-1 with TRBJ2-2; weak D call: TRBD2 (5 bases). This CDR3 comprises 14 residues. Germline V gene data show CDR1 as SGHRS and CDR2 as YFSETQ. The V end lost 1 base, the J end lost 4 bases, and 8 bases lay between the germline ends. In DNA form, the CDR3 reads TGCGCCAGCAGCTTGAGTCGGGGCACCGGGGAGCTGTTTTTT. Translation: CASSLSRGTGELFF.

The V and J genes are TRBV19 and TRBJ1-6; the match to TRBD1 covers 8 bases. In germline, CDR1 is LNHDA, CDR2 SQIVND (reference sequence). The CDR3 runs to 16 residues. V gave up 7 bases and J gave up 5 bases; unmatched junction bases: 10. This chain's CDR3 is CASIATGVPDNSPLHF. DNA for the CDR3: TGTGCCAGTATTGCGACAGGGGTGCCTGATAATTCACCCCTCCACTTT.

The CDR3 sequence is CASSPSRYEQFF. CDR3 sequence (DNA): TGTGCCAGCAGCCCCTCGAGGTATGAGCAGTTCTTC. The J gene is TRBJ2-1, the V gene TRBV11-2; D is unresolved. The CDR3 consists of 12 residues. Germline V gene data show CDR1 as SGHAT and CDR2 as FQNNGV. V was shortened by 5 bases and J by 8 bases, with 10 bases between the two germline ends.

The rearrangement joins TRBV9 to TRBJ1-5; D remains unclear. The CDR3 sequence is 14 residues long. The germline V and J ends were trimmed by 0 bases and 3 bases, with 7 bases remaining between them. CDR1 and CDR2 from the germline V gene are SGDLS and YYNGEE. The CDR3 is CASSVGVDNQPQHF. As DNA, the CDR3 is TGTGCCAGCAGCGTAGGGGTTGACAATCAGCCCCAGCATTTT.

The CDR3, as DNA: TGTGCCAGCAGCCAAGAACCCCAAGGCTCCTACGAGCAGTACTTC. It specifies CASSQEPQGSYEQYF. The V and J genes are TRBV3-1 (or the pseudogene TRBV3-2) and TRBJ2-7; D is unclear. CDR1 is LGHDT, CDR2 YNNKEL, per germline (reference sequence). The CDR3 consists of 15 residues. With 0 bases removed from V and 0 bases from J, the gap between germline ends came to 9 bases.

The table lists this clone with a count of one. CDR3 coding DNA: TGTGCCAGCAGCCTCGGACTTCCGCCAGATACGCAGTATTTT. This translates into CASSLGLPPDTQYF. The gene calls are TRBV7-2 and TRBJ2-3; possibly TRBD2 for D (5 bases). This CDR3 contains 14 residues. Trimming removed 5 bases from V and 4 bases from J, with 13 bases in between. Germline lookup yields CDR1 SGHTA and CDR2 FQGNSA.

CDR3 coding DNA: TGTGCCAGCAGCCGAGGATCCAATCAGCCCCAGCATTTT. The encoded protein is CASSRGSNQPQHF. The genes are TRBV5-6 and TRBJ1-5; D is unclear. V lost 4 bases, J lost 3 bases, and 8 bases lay in between. Germline V gene lookup returns CDR1 SGHDT and CDR2 YYEEEE. The CDR3 loop spans 13 amino acids.